Below are 7 T cell receptor beta chains sequenced from a single sample in a study of T-cell memory formation after mild COVID-19. One entry per CDR3 protein results from TCRdb running MiXCR on the 5' RACE reads. The table shows around 200,000 distinct CDR3 sequences, with 27% occurring only once. The sample comprised PBMCs or a T cell subset sorted from them (not recorded which). All receptors derive from an adult woman who had mild COVID-19 (a few samples of this study predate the infection). Cell type and time point are not known.

This chain joins TRBV4-3 and TRBJ2-5, with D maybe TRBD1 (5 bases). V was trimmed by 4 bases and J by 4 bases, leaving 16 bases between them. The germline V gene has CDR1 LGHNA and CDR2 YSLEER. This CDR3 spans 15 amino acids. Here the CDR3 DNA reads TGCGCCAGCAGCCGGGCCGGGTTAGGGGCAGAGACCCAGTACTTC. This sequence encodes CASSRAGLGAETQYF.

In its sample, this clonotype was seen a few times. For the CDR3, the DNA is TGCGCCAGCAGCCCACTCGGAGCGGGAGTCACTGAGCAGTTCTTC. Translated, it gives CASSPLGAGVTEQFF. This chain uses TRBV4-3 with TRBJ2-1; 8 positions match TRBD2. Germline lookup yields CDR1 LGHNA and CDR2 YSLEER. Germline trimming cut 4 bases from V and 9 bases from J; bases unmatched to any gene: 11. This CDR3 contains 15 residues.

The V and J genes are TRBV19 and TRBJ2-3; 8 nucleotides agree with TRBD2. Per the germline V gene, CDR1 is LNHDA and CDR2 is SQIVND (reference sequence). Trimming took 8 bases from V and 5 from J; bases not matched to a gene: 6. This CDR3 contains 13 residues. The CDR3: CASRRGLGDTQYF. The CDR3 DNA is TGTGCCAGTCGCCGGGGACTAGGAGATACGCAGTATTTT.

This clonotype has a handful of counts. The gene calls are TRBV10-3 and TRBJ2-7, with TRBD2 matching over 12 bases. The CDR3 sequence is 17 residues long. V shed 7 bases, J shed 2 bases, and the junction held 12 bases outside the gene matches. The germline V gene has CDR1 ENHRY and CDR2 SYGVKD. DNA of the CDR3: TGTGCCATCACCCCGGGGGAAAGACTAGCGGGGGCCTACGAGCAGTACTTC. Its protein is CAITPGERLAGAYEQYF.

The CDR3 reads CASSFFGRESDEQFF. CDR3 nucleotides: TGTGCCAGCAGCTTCTTTGGGCGGGAGAGCGATGAGCAGTTCTTC. The chain couples TRBV7-2 to TRBJ2-1, with 7 positions matching TRBD2. The germline V gene has CDR1 SGHTA and CDR2 FQGNSA. CDR3 length: 15 amino acids. Germline trimming cut 3 bases from V and 8 bases from J; bases unmatched to any gene: 10.

This sequence joins TRBV14 and TRBJ2-2, with D perhaps TRBD1 (6 bases). Trimming took 4 bases from V and 5 from J, leaving 14 bases between them. Germline V gene lookup returns CDR1 SGHDN and CDR2 FVKESK. There are 15 residues in the CDR3. This chain's CDR3 is CASSPRRGWTGELFF. DNA of the CDR3: TGTGCCAGCAGCCCGCGCAGGGGCTGGACCGGGGAGCTGTTTTTT.

This clonotype has more than one count but fewer than ten. The J gene is TRBJ2-1, the V gene TRBV4-1, with D perhaps assigned TRBD1 or TRBD2 (6 bases each). Per the germline V gene, CDR1 is MGHRA and CDR2 is YSYEKL. The CDR3 length is 15 residues. Trimming removed 6 bases at V and 4 bases at J, with 16 bases between. CDR3 bases: TGCGCCAGCAGTCTAGTTAGGGGGGATTACAATGAGCAGTTCTTC. It is translated as CASSLVRGDYNEQFF.